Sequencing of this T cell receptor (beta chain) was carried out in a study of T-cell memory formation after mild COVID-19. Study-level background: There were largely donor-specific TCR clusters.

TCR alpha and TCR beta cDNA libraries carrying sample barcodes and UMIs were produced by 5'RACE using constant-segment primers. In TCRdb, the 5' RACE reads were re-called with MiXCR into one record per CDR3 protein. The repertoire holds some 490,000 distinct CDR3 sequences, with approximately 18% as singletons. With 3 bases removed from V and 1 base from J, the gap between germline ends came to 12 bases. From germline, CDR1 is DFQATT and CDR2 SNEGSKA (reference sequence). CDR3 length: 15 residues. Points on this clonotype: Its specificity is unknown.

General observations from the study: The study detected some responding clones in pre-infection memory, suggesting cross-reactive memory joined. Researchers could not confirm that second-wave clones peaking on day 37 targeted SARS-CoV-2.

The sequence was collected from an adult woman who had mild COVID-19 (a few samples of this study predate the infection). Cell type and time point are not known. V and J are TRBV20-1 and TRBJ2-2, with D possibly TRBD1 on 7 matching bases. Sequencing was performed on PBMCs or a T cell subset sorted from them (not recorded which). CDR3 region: CSARGGDRNTGELFF. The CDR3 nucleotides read TGCAGTGCTAGGGGCGGGGACAGGAACACCGGGGAGCTGTTTTTT.